Following are 30 T cell receptor beta chains from one sample sequenced in a study of T cells in Graves' hyperthyroidism and ophthalmopathy. Amplification targeted TCR beta CDR3 regions from RNA transcripts. The HTBI primer set served for first-round RT-PCR of the TCR CDR3. TCRdb redid the calling of the multiplex PCR reads with MiXCR, one entry per CDR3 protein. The sample holds 500,000 to 800,000 distinct CDR3 sequences, just under 45% seen once. The specimen sequenced was peripheral blood or thyroid tissue (not recorded which). These receptors were taken from an adult man with Graves' disease, either hyperthyroidism or ophthalmopathy (not recorded which).

The V gene is TRBV5-6, the J gene TRBJ1-1; the match to TRBD1 covers 9 bases. The CDR3 totals 16 residues. The trim removed 1 base at V and 5 bases at J, leaving 9 bases unmatched. The germline V gene encodes CDR1 SGHDT and CDR2 YYEEEE. The CDR3 is CASSLWVTGGNTEAFF. CDR3 DNA sequence: TGTGCCAGCAGCTTGTGGGTAACAGGGGGCAATACTGAAGCTTTCTTT.

The V call is TRBV29-1, the J call TRBJ2-7, with TRBD1 identical over 9 bases. Trimming cost V 7 bases and J 3 bases; bases outside gene matches: 4. The CDR3 is 12 residues long. Germline lookup yields CDR1 SQVTM and CDR2 ANQGSEA. For the CDR3, the DNA is TGCAGCGGGACAGGGGAATTCTACGAGCAGTACTTC. Translated, it gives CSGTGEFYEQYF.

This clonotype was observed at least ten times. The genes are TRBV29-1 and TRBJ1-2, with D perhaps matching TRBD1 (5 bases). The CDR3 spans 11 residues. Trimming pared 4 bases from V and 4 bases from J, leaving 7 bases between. The germline V gene encodes CDR1 SQVTM and CDR2 ANQGSEA. Written as DNA, the CDR3 is TGCAGCGTTGCTGACAGCTATGGCTACACCTTC. It translates to CSVADSYGYTF.

Concerning this clonotype itself: Relative to the germline gene, one junction end is altered; a read error may explain this. The genes are TRBV10-3 and TRBJ1-2, with a weak D call TRBD1 (5 bases). This CDR3 comprises 15 residues. Germline CDR1 and CDR2: ENHRY and SYGVKD. CDR3 protein: CASSYSTGLEYGYTF. CDR3 coding DNA: TGTGCCAGCAGTTACTCAACGGGACTGGAATATGGCTACACCTTC.

This chain uses TRBV6-5 with TRBJ1-1; D gene ambiguous. CDR1 is MNHEY and CDR2 is SVGAGI in the germline V gene. There are 14 residues in the CDR3. Trimming pared 5 bases from V and 0 bases from J, leaving 10 bases between. For the CDR3, the DNA is TGTGCCAGCAGTCCCGCCAGGATGAACACTGAAGCTTTCTTT. Protein product: CASSPARMNTEAFF.

This clonotype was seen once. Since a much larger clone is just one base distant, this may be a read error. The V and J genes are TRBV7-9 and TRBJ2-7; 10 bases map to TRBD1. The CDR3 extends over 15 amino acids. V lost 10 bases, J lost 3 bases, and 12 bases stayed unmatched. The germline CDR1 and CDR2 sequences are SEHNR and FQNEAQ (reference sequence). The CDR3 DNA reads TGTGCCACCAGTGACCCGGACAGGGGGGACTACGAGCAGTACTTC. Translating it yields CATSDPDRGDYEQYF.

A word on this clonotype: The conserved closing phenylalanine or tryptophan is absent in this CDR3, likely reflecting a read error. The rearrangement joins TRBV12-3 or TRBV12-4 to TRBJ1-6, with D possibly matching TRBD1 (6 bases). The length of the CDR3 is 14 residues. V shed 5 bases and J shed 8 bases, with 13 bases lying between them. The CDR3 protein is CASSELGGHSPLHL. The CDR3, as DNA: TGTGCCAGCAGTGAATTAGGGGGGCATTCACCCCTCCACTTG.

This clonotype was recorded many times. The chain couples TRBV7-8 to TRBJ1-6; TRBD1 might be the D (5 bases). CDR3 size: 16 residues. Per the germline V gene, CDR1 is SGHVS and CDR2 is FQNEAQ. V lost 1 base, J lost 6 bases, and 13 bases lay in between. This CDR3 reads CASSLGPGRSNSPLHF. Written as DNA, the CDR3 is TGTGCCAGCAGCTTAGGGCCGGGACGGTCTAATTCACCCCTCCACTTT.

The chain couples TRBV20-1 to TRBJ1-6; D may be TRBD1 (5 bases). Per the germline V gene, CDR1 is DFQATT and CDR2 is SNEGSKA (reference sequence). Deletions cut 5 bases from V and 9 bases from J, with 17 bases between. The CDR3 is 14 residues long. CDR3 in DNA: TGCAGTGCTCGGGATCCTCCCGGGGCTTCACCCCTCCACTTT. Amino acid sequence: CSARDPPGASPLHF.

In this sample, this clonotype turned up many times. The chain carries TRBV19 and TRBJ1-4; maybe TRBD1 (6 bases). Trimming took 7 bases from V and 7 from J, leaving 16 bases between them. Germline values: CDR1 LNHDA, CDR2 SQIVND (reference sequence). The CDR3 consists of 14 residues. CDR3 in amino acids: CASTKPGQREKLFF. The CDR3 DNA sequence: TGTGCCAGTACCAAGCCCGGACAGCGTGAAAAACTGTTTTTT.

This clonotype was picked up many times. In DNA form, the CDR3 reads TGCAGCGTTGATGGTAGCGGGTACGAGCAGTACTTC. Its translation: CSVDGSGYEQYF. The chain has TRBV29-1 and TRBJ2-7; 7 nucleotides agree with TRBD2. Germline CDR1 is SQVTM and CDR2 is ANQGSEA. The CDR3 sequence is 12 residues long. The junction had 3 bases not matched to a gene; V was cut back by 3 bases and J by 4 bases.

The J gene is TRBJ2-5, the V gene TRBV20-1, with TRBD1 identical over 10 bases. The germline V gene has CDR1 DFQATT and CDR2 SNEGSKA (reference sequence). The CDR3 has 16 amino acids. V was pared by 6 bases and J by 2 bases, with 12 bases of the junction left unmatched. The CDR3 is CSASLRTGGRQETQYF. CDR3 DNA: TGCAGTGCAAGTCTCCGGACAGGGGGAAGGCAAGAGACCCAGTACTTC.

V usage is TRBV15 and J usage is TRBJ1-6; 9 bases align to TRBD1. J was trimmed by 7 bases and V by 4 bases; bases with no gene match: 8. Looked up from germline, CDR1 is LNHNV and CDR2 is YYDKDF (reference sequence). This CDR3 spans 16 amino acids. This CDR3 reads CATSKGTGKVNSPLHF. The CDR3 DNA sequence: TGTGCCACCAGCAAGGGGACAGGGAAGGTCAATTCACCCCTCCACTTT.

This clonotype was counted ten times or more. The chain uses TRBV10-3 and TRBJ1-5; D ambiguous. V lost 2 bases and J 0 bases, leaving 11 bases between the germline ends. The CDR3 sequence is 16 residues long. CDR1 ENHRY and CDR2 SYGVKD come from the germline V gene. The CDR3 loop is CAISESRAGSNQPQHF. CDR3 DNA sequence: TGTGCCATCAGTGAGAGTAGGGCCGGTAGCAATCAGCCCCAGCATTTT.

The J gene is TRBJ1-1, the V gene TRBV4-1; no clear D gene. Germline V gives CDR1 MGHRA, CDR2 YSYEKL. The CDR3 contains 13 residues. With 2 bases removed from V and 8 bases from J, the gap between germline ends came to 12 bases. CDR3 region: CASSQPFTREAFF. CDR3 coding DNA: TGCGCCAGCAGCCAACCATTTACACGCGAAGCTTTCTTT.

This clonotype has a count of ten or more. J is TRBJ1-1 and V is TRBV7-2; 7 bases are shared with TRBD1. CDR1 and CDR2 from the germline V gene are SGHTA and FQGNSA. V dropped 4 bases and J dropped 7; count of bases not matched to a gene: 3. This CDR3 is built from 12 residues. In nucleotides, the CDR3 is TGTGCCAGCAGCTCACAGGGGTTTGAAGCTTTCTTT. Protein product: CASSSQGFEAFF.

The chain combines TRBV29-1 with TRBJ1-2, with unresolved D. There are 11 residues in the CDR3. Looked up from germline, CDR1 is SQVTM and CDR2 is ANQGSEA. Trimming left V 7 bases short and J 4 bases short, with 10 bases between. Written as DNA, the CDR3 is TGCAGCGATGGCGTCGGCTATGGCTACACCTTC. This encodes CSDGVGYGYTF. The variable domain in full, with the rest retrieved from reference TRBV29-1 and TRBJ1-2, is SAVISQKPSRDICQRGTSLTIQCQVDSQVTMMFWYRQQPGQSLTLIATANQGSEATYESGFVIDKFPISRPNLTFSTLTVSNMSPEDSSIYLCSDGVGYGYTFGSGTRLTVV.

The rearrangement uses TRBV10-3 and TRBJ1-6; no reliable D call. CDR1 is ENHRY, CDR2 SYGVKD, per germline. The CDR3 loop spans 15 amino acids. V was trimmed by 6 bases and J by 7 bases, leaving 16 bases between them. The CDR3 DNA reads TGTGCCATCAGCCCCTTGGAGGGAGGCAATTCACCCCTCCACTTT. Amino acid sequence: CAISPLEGGNSPLHF.

Note on this clonotype: At one boundary the junction diverges from the germline segment, which might be a read error. This chain links TRBV29-1 with TRBJ2-1; D unresolved. This CDR3 region has 12 residues. Germline CDR1 and CDR2: SQVTM and ANQGSEA. Here the CDR3 reads CSVEGRYNEQFF. The CDR3 DNA follows: TGCAGCGTCGAAGGACGGTACAATGAGCAGTTCTTC.

Details on this clonotype: A much bigger clone sits one base away, suggesting this may be a read error. Because it lacks the conserved phenylalanine or tryptophan at the end, this CDR3 is likely a read error. The chain couples TRBV2 to TRBJ1-1; D is perhaps TRBD1 (5 bases). Germline CDR1 and CDR2: SNHLY and FYNNEI. The CDR3 spans 19 residues. Between the trimmed V and J ends, which lost 2 bases and 5 bases, there was a span of 27 bases. This chain's CDR3 is CASSESRPGGFRAETEAFL. The CDR3 nucleotides read TGTGCCAGCAGTGAAAGTCGTCCTGGAGGCTTCAGGGCCGAAACTGAAGCTTTCCTT.

This clonotype was seen repeatedly, ten times or more. The CDR3 DNA follows: TGTGCCAGCAGCTTGGCCAGGAATTCACCCCTCCACTTT. The encoded protein is CASSLARNSPLHF. V is TRBV5-8 and J is TRBJ1-6; D call uncertain. CDR1 and CDR2 (germline): SGHTS, YDEGEE. Trimming shortened V by 0 bases and J by 7 bases, and 5 bases separated the two germline ends. The CDR3 is 13 amino acids. The full variable domain, with the rest looked up from reference TRBV5-8 and TRBJ1-6, is EAGVTQSPTHLIKTRGQQATLRCSPISGHTSVYWYQQALGLGLQFLLWYDEGEERNRGNFPPRFSGRQFPNYSSELNVNALELEDSALYLCASSLARNSPLHFGNGTRLTVT.

This clonotype was seen many times. The chain uses TRBV6-5 and TRBJ1-6; D remains unclear. CDR1 is MNHEY and CDR2 is SVGAGI in the germline V gene. Trimming removed 6 bases at V and 8 bases at J, with 11 bases between. CDR3 length: 13 residues. CDR3 sequence: CASRWSGDSPLHF. The CDR3 nucleotides read TGTGCCAGCAGATGGAGTGGGGATTCACCCCTCCACTTT.

This clonotype was recorded a few times. The gene calls are TRBV20-1 and TRBJ2-5; 7 bases are shared with TRBD1. The CDR3 runs to 13 residues. Losses at the gene ends were 1 base for V and 7 bases for J; bases not matched to a gene: 6. From germline, CDR1 is DFQATT and CDR2 SNEGSKA (reference sequence). Written as DNA, the CDR3 is TGCAGTGCTAGAGGGGACAGAGCTGGGACCCAGTACTTC. As protein: CSARGDRAGTQYF.

The chain is built from TRBV9 and TRBJ1-2, with D unresolved. This CDR3 comprises 16 residues. In germline, CDR1 is SGDLS, CDR2 YYNGEE. V was cut by 3 bases and J by 0 bases, with 15 bases left in between. CDR3 coding DNA: TGTGCCAGCAGCGCCCACTCAGGCGTAGCTAACTATGGCTACACCTTC. Translated: CASSAHSGVANYGYTF.

This sequence joins TRBV2 and TRBJ1-5, with TRBD1 matching over 8 bases. Trimming at V came to 3 bases and at J to 4 bases, leaving 11 bases not matched to a gene. The CDR3 extends over 17 amino acids. Germline CDR1 is SNHLY and CDR2 is FYNNEI. The CDR3 is CASSDGVGQGANQPQHF. The CDR3 bases are TGTGCCAGCAGTGATGGGGTCGGACAGGGAGCGAATCAGCCCCAGCATTTT.

J is TRBJ1-2 and V is TRBV28; weak D call: TRBD1 (6 bases). This CDR3 is built from 11 residues. CDR1 MDHEN and CDR2 SYDVKM come from the germline V gene. Trimming removed 7 bases at V and 7 bases at J, with 10 bases between. The CDR3 region is CASTGDIGYTF. As DNA, the CDR3 is TGTGCCAGCACAGGGGATATTGGCTACACCTTC.

Of note for this clonotype: A much more abundant neighbour one base away suggests this may be a read error. The chain joins TRBV2 to TRBJ1-1; D gene ambiguous. Germline V lookup: CDR1 SNHLY, CDR2 FYNNEI. The CDR3 covers 12 residues. Between the trimmed V and J ends, which lost 10 bases and 1 base, there was a span of 10 bases. CDR3 protein: CAIRRGNTEAFF. CDR3 DNA sequence: TGTGCCATCAGACGGGGGAACACTGAAGCTTTCTTT.

In the case of this clonotype: A much larger clone sits a single nucleotide away, making a read error possible. The gene calls are TRBV4-3 and TRBJ2-5; D gene uncertain. CDR3 length: 12 amino acids. Germline CDR1 and CDR2: LGHNA and YSLEER. The CDR3 protein is CVSSHSSETQYF. DNA of the CDR3: TGCGTCAGCAGCCACTCTTCAGAGACCCAGTACTTC.

This clonotype was found a few times. Compared with germline, one end of the junction differs, possibly owing to a read error. This sequence joins TRBV10-3 and TRBJ2-7, with TRBD1 matching over 10 bases. The CDR3 spans 14 residues. Germline CDR1 is ENHRY and CDR2 is SYGVKD. This CDR3 is CASSFGQGEYEQYF. In DNA form, the CDR3 reads TGTGCCAGCAGTTTTGGACAGGGGGAGTACGAGCAGTACTTC.

This clonotype occurred a few times. CDR3 coding DNA: TGTGCCAGCAGTGATTCGAGGAACACTGAAGCTTTCTTT. Translation: CASSDSRNTEAFF. The rearrangement uses TRBV6-1 and TRBJ1-1; D not certain. This CDR3 contains 13 residues. V was trimmed by 3 bases and J by 1 base, leaving 6 bases between them. Germline lookup yields CDR1 MNHNS and CDR2 SASEGT.